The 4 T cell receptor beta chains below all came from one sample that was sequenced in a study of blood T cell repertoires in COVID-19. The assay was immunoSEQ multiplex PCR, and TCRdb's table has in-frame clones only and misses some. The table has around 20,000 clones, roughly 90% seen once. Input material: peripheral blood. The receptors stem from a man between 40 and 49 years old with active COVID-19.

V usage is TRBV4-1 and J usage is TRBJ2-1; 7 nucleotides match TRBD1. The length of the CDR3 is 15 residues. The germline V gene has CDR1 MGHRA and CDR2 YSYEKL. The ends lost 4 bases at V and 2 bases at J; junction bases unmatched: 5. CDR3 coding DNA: TGCGCCAGCAGCCTCGGACAGGTCCCCTACAATGAGCAGTTCTTC. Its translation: CASSLGQVPYNEQFF.

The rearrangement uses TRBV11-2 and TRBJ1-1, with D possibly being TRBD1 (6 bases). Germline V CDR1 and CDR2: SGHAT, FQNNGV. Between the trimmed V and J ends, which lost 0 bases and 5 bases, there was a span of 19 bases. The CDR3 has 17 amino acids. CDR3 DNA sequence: TGTGCCAGCAGCTTAGATATCCGGGGGGGTACAGGGACTGAAGCTTTCTTT. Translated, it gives CASSLDIRGGTGTEAFF.

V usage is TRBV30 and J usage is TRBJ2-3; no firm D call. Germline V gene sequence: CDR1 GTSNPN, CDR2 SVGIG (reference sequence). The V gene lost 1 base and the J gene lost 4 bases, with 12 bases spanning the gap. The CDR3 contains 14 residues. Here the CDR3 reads CAWSGPNEADTQYF. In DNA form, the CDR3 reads TGTGCCTGGAGTGGCCCTAACGAGGCAGATACGCAGTATTTT.

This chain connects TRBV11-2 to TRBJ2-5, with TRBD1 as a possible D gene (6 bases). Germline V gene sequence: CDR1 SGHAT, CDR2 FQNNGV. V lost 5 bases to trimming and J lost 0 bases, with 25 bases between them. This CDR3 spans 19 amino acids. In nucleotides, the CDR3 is TGTGCCAGCAGCGCCCGGGCCAGGGGCCACCTTTTATACCAAGAGACCCAGTACTTC. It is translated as CASSARARGHLLYQETQYF.